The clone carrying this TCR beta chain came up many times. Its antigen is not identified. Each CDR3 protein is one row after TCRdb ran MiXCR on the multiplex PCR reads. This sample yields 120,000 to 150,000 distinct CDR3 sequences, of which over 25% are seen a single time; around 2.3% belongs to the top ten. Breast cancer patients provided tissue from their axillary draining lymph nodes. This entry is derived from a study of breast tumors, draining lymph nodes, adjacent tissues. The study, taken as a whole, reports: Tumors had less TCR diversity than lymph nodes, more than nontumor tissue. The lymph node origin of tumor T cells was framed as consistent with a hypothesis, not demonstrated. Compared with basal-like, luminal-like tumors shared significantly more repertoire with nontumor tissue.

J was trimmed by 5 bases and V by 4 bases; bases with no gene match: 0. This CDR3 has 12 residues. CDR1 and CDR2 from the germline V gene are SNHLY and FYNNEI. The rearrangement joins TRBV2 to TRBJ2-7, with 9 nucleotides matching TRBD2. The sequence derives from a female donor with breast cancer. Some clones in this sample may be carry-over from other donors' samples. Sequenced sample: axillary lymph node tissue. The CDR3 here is CASSGLADEQYV. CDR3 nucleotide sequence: TGTGCCAGCAGTGGACTAGCGGACGAGCAGTACGTC.